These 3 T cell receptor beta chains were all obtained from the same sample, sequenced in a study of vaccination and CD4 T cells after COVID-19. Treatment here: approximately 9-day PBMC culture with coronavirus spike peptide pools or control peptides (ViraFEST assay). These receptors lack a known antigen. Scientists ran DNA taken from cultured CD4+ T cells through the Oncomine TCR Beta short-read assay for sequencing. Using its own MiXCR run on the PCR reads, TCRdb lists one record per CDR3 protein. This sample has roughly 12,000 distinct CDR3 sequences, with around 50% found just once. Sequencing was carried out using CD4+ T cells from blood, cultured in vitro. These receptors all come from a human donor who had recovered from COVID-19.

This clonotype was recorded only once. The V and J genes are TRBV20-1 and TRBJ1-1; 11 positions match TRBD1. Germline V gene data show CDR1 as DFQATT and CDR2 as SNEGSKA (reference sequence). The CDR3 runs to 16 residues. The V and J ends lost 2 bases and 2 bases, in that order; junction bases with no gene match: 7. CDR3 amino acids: CSARTGTGGRNTEAFF. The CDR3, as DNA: TGCAGTGCTAGAACCGGGACAGGGGGACGTAACACTGAAGCTTTCTTT.

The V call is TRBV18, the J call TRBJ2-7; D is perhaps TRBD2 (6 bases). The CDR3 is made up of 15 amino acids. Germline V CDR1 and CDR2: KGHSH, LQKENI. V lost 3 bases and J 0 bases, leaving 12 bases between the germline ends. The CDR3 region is CASSPGLPSSYEQYF. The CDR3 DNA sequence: TGTGCCAGCTCACCGGGACTGCCGAGCTCCTACGAGCAGTACTTC.

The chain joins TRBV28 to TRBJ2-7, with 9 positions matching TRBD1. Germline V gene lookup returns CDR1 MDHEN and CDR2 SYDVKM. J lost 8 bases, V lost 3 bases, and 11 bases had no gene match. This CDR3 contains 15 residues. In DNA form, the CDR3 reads TGTGCCAGCAGTTTTTCTGTGACAGGGGGGATCAAGCAGTACTTC. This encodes CASSFSVTGGIKQYF. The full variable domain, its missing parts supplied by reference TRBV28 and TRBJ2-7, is DVKVTQSSRYLVKRTGEKVFLECVQDMDHENMFWYRQDPGLGLRLIYFSYDVKMKEKGDIPEGYSVSREKKERFSLILESASTNQTSMYLCASSFSVTGGIKQYFGPGTRLTVT.